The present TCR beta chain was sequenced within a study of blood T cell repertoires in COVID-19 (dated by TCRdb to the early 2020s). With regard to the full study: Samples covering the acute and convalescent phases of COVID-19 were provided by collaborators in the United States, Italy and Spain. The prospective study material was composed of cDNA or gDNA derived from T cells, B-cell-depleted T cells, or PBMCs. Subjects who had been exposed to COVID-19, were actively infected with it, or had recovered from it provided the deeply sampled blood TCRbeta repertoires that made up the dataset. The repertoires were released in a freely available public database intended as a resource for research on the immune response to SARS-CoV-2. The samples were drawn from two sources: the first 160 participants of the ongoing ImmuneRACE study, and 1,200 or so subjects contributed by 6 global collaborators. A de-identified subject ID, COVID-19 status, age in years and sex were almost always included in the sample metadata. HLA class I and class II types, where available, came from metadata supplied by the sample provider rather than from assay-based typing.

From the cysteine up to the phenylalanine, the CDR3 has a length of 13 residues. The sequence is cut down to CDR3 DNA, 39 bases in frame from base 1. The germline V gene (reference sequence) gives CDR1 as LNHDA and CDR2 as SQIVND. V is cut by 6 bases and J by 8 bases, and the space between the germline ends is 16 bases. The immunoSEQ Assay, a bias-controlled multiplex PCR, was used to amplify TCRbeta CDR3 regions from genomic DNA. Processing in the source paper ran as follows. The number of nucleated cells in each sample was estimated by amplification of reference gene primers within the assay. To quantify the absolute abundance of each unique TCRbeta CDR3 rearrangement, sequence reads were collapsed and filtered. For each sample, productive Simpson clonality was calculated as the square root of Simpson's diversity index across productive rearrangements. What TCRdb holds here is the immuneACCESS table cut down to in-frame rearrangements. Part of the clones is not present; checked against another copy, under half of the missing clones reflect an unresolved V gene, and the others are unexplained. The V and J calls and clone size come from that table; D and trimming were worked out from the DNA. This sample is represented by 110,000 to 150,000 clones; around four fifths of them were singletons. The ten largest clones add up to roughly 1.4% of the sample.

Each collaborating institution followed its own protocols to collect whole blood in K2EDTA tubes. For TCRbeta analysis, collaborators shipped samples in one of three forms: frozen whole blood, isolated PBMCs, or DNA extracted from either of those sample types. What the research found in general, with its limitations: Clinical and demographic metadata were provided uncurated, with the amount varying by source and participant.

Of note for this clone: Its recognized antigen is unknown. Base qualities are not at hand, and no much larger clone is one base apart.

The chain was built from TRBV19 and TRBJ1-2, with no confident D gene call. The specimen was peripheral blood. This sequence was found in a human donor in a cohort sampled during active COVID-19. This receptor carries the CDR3 CASRGQRAGGYTF. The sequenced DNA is TGTGCCAGTAGGGGTCAGAGGGCGGGAGGCTACACCTTC.